This is a list of T cell receptor beta chains from one sample in a study of shared clonotypes between healthy human individuals. Some clones are missing from TCRdb's copy, which holds only in-frame ones; the method was immunoSEQ multiplex PCR. The table includes more than 850,000 clones, around 82% detected once. Sequencing used memory CD4+ T cells from PBMCs. Receptors originate from a man between 18 and 35 years old in good health. Some clones in this sample may be carry-over from other donors' samples. CDR3s include the opening cysteine and the closing phenylalanine or tryptophan. Fields, in order: V gene, J gene, D gene, clone size, CDR3 DNA, CDR3 protein. D genes are given only for firm matches. Clone size is shown for a subset of rows, as once, few, many or a class of expanded clone.

TRBV13,TRBJ2-3,TRBD1,NA,TGTGCCAGCAGCTCCGGACAGGGCACAGATACGCAGTATTTT,CASSSGQGTDTQYF
TRBV10-3,TRBJ2-3,TRBD2,NA,TGTGCCATCAGTGGGGATAGCGGGGTCACAGATACGCAGTATTTT,CAISGDSGVTDTQYF
TRBV28,TRBJ1-3,NA,NA,TGTGCCAGCAGTCCCCCTCCTGGTAGCTCTGGAAACACCATATATTTT,CASSPPPGSSGNTIYF
TRBV10-3,TRBJ2-7,NA,many,TGTGCCATCAGTGAGAGCCCCGGCTCCCCCTACGAGCAGTACTTC,CAISESPGSPYEQYF
TRBV7-9,TRBJ2-1,NA,NA,TGTGCCAGCAGCTTAAGAGTGAGCTCCTACAATGAGCAGTTCTTC,CASSLRVSSYNEQFF
TRBV7-7,TRBJ1-1,NA,once,TGTGCCAGCAGCTTCCAAAAAAACACTGAAGCTTTCTTT,CASSFQKNTEAFF
TRBV6-1,TRBJ2-2,NA,NA,TGTGCCAGCACCCGTGGGTCAGCAAACACCGGGGAGCTGTTTTTT,CASTRGSANTGELFF
TRBV7-2,TRBJ1-2,NA,NA,TGTGCCAGCAGCCATCGCCCGGAGACGGAACTCTATGGCTACACCTTC,CASSHRPETELYGYTF
TRBV5-1,TRBJ1-1,TRBD1,NA,TGCGCCAGCAGCACATCCGGGACAGGGACTGAAGCTTTCTTT,CASSTSGTGTEAFF
TRBV30,TRBJ2-3,NA,NA,TGTGCCTGGGGTGACGGGGTCGCAGATACGCAGTATTTT,CAWGDGVADTQYF
TRBV18,TRBJ2-1,TRBD2,NA,TGTGCCAGCTCACCACCGATTGCGGGAGGATACAATGAGCAGTTCTTC,CASSPPIAGGYNEQFF
TRBV6-5,TRBJ1-3,NA,NA,TGTGCCAGCCTTAGCTCTGGAAACACCATATATTTT,CASLSSGNTIYF
TRBV11-2,TRBJ2-1,TRBD1,once,TGTGCCAGCAGGTCAACAGGGGGCGGTGAGCAGTTCTTC,CASRSTGGGEQFF
TRBV7-8,TRBJ1-6,NA,NA,TGTGCCAGCAGCTTAGAGTTCCAGGGATCACCCCTCCACTTT,CASSLEFQGSPLHF
TRBV25-1,TRBJ2-1,TRBD1,NA,TGTGCCAGCAGTGCGGACAGGGGATCGTACAATGAGCAGTTCTTC,CASSADRGSYNEQFF
TRBV5-1,TRBJ1-1,NA,once,TGCGCCAGCAGCTTGGGAGCGCAGGGCCCGAACACTGAAGCTTTCTTT,CASSLGAQGPNTEAFF